The rows below give T cell receptor beta chains drawn from one sample of a study of cytomegalovirus exposure and HLA in healthy donors. The protocol was immunoSEQ multiplex PCR, while the TCRdb copy is restricted to in-frame clones and leaves out a portion. Of fewer than 200,000 clones in the sample, about four fifths are singletons; the top ten hold approximately 4.4%. Sequencing was carried out using PBMCs. These receptors were obtained from a woman aged 18-35 years in good health and CMV-seropositive. Both conserved end residues are part of each CDR3. Fields, in order: clone size, J gene, D gene, V gene, CDR3 protein, CDR3 DNA. A D gene is named only where the DNA matches it firmly. Only part of the rows carry a size: once, few, many, or a class if the clone is expanded.

clone_size: few
j_call: TRBJ1-1
d_call: TRBD1
v_call: TRBV19
cdr3_aa: CASRDSGGPNTEAFF
cdr3_nt: TGTGCCAGTCGGGACAGTGGTGGTCCAAACACTGAAGCTTTCTTT

clone_size: NA
j_call: TRBJ1-6
d_call: NA
v_call: TRBV5-1
cdr3_aa: CASSSSDSPLHF
cdr3_nt: TGCGCCAGCAGCTCTTCGGATTCACCCCTCCACTTT

clone_size: NA
j_call: TRBJ1-1
d_call: TRBD1
v_call: TRBV9
cdr3_aa: CASSVEATGVTEAFF
cdr3_nt: TGTGCCAGCAGCGTAGAAGCCACAGGGGTGACTGAAGCTTTCTTT

clone_size: NA
j_call: TRBJ2-7
d_call: NA
v_call: TRBV10-3
cdr3_aa: CAISEGGYSYEQYF
cdr3_nt: TGTGCCATCAGTGAAGGCGGATACTCCTACGAGCAGTACTTC

clone_size: NA
j_call: TRBJ2-6
d_call: TRBD2
v_call: TRBV7-9
cdr3_aa: CASSLASGGYSGANVLTF
cdr3_nt: TGTGCCAGCAGCTTAGCTAGCGGGGGATACTCTGGGGCCAACGTCCTGACTTTC

clone_size: NA
j_call: TRBJ1-5
d_call: TRBD1
v_call: TRBV4-2
cdr3_aa: CASSQESGTDYQPQHF
cdr3_nt: TGTGCCAGCAGCCAAGAGTCCGGGACAGACTATCAGCCCCAGCATTTT

clone_size: NA
j_call: TRBJ1-5
d_call: TRBD1
v_call: TRBV18
cdr3_aa: CASSPGPGGAYQPQHF
cdr3_nt: TGTGCCAGCTCACCAGGGCCAGGGGGCGCCTATCAGCCCCAGCATTTT

clone_size: NA
j_call: TRBJ2-7
d_call: NA
v_call: TRBV28
cdr3_aa: CAVTGPSSYEQYF
cdr3_nt: TGTGCCGTGACAGGTCCCAGCTCCTACGAGCAGTACTTC

clone_size: NA
j_call: TRBJ1-2
d_call: TRBD1
v_call: TRBV5-4
cdr3_aa: CASRSQGNYGYTF
cdr3_nt: TGTGCCAGCAGATCACAGGGGAACTATGGCTACACCTTC

clone_size: NA
j_call: TRBJ1-5
d_call: TRBD1
v_call: TRBV4-2
cdr3_aa: CASSQVIQGAKSQPQHF
cdr3_nt: TGTGCCAGCAGCCAAGTAATACAGGGGGCGAAATCCCAGCCCCAGCATTTT

clone_size: NA
j_call: TRBJ2-1
d_call: TRBD1
v_call: TRBV15
cdr3_aa: CATRLITGGYNEQFF
cdr3_nt: TGTGCCACCAGGCTTATCACAGGGGGATACAATGAGCAGTTCTTC

clone_size: NA
j_call: TRBJ2-1
d_call: NA
v_call: TRBV11-2
cdr3_aa: CASSSPGVSEQFF
cdr3_nt: TGTGCCAGCAGCTCTCCAGGGGTATCTGAGCAGTTCTTC

clone_size: NA
j_call: TRBJ1-1
d_call: NA
v_call: TRBV30
cdr3_aa: CAWTRDTEAFF
cdr3_nt: TGTGCCTGGACCCGGGACACTGAAGCTTTCTTT

clone_size: few
j_call: TRBJ1-2
d_call: NA
v_call: TRBV19
cdr3_aa: CASSMSVQAVVGYTF
cdr3_nt: TGTGCCAGTAGTATGAGTGTGCAGGCCGTAGTGGGCTACACCTTC

clone_size: few
j_call: TRBJ2-1
d_call: NA
v_call: TRBV6-5
cdr3_aa: CASSYRRGPHEQFF
cdr3_nt: TGTGCCAGCAGTTACCGGCGGGGGCCCCATGAGCAGTTCTTC

clone_size: NA
j_call: TRBJ1-1
d_call: TRBD1
v_call: TRBV2
cdr3_aa: CASRLQGPPTEAFF
cdr3_nt: TGTGCCAGCAGGCTACAGGGGCCCCCCACTGAAGCTTTCTTT

clone_size: once
j_call: TRBJ1-6
d_call: TRBD1
v_call: TRBV2
cdr3_aa: CATRQGARRNSPLHF
cdr3_nt: TGTGCCACACGACAGGGGGCCCGCCGCAATTCACCCCTCCACTTT

clone_size: few
j_call: TRBJ2-2
d_call: TRBD2
v_call: TRBV13
cdr3_aa: CASSLALSGGATGELFF
cdr3_nt: TGTGCCAGCAGCTTAGCCCTTAGCGGGGGGGCCACCGGGGAGCTGTTTTTT

clone_size: NA
j_call: TRBJ1-6
d_call: NA
v_call: TRBV2
cdr3_aa: CASSEFGGRGYNSPLHF
cdr3_nt: TGTGCCAGCAGTGAATTTGGAGGGAGAGGCTATAATTCACCCCTCCACTTT

clone_size: NA
j_call: TRBJ2-2
d_call: NA
v_call: TRBV5-6
cdr3_aa: CASSLNRLGELFF
cdr3_nt: TGTGCCAGCAGCTTGAACAGGTTGGGGGAGCTGTTTTTT

clone_size: NA
j_call: TRBJ2-3
d_call: NA
v_call: TRBV13
cdr3_aa: CASSPRTVSVGTQYF
cdr3_nt: TGTGCCAGCAGCCCCCGGACAGTGTCGGTAGGTACGCAGTATTTT

clone_size: NA
j_call: TRBJ1-2
d_call: NA
v_call: TRBV11-2
cdr3_aa: CASSPLKLQGNYGYTF
cdr3_nt: TGTGCCAGCAGCCCGCTCAAATTACAGGGAAACTATGGCTACACCTTC

clone_size: NA
j_call: TRBJ2-2
d_call: TRBD2
v_call: TRBV5-1
cdr3_aa: CASRKGLAGGPNTGELFF
cdr3_nt: TGCGCCAGCCGGAAGGGGCTAGCGGGGGGGCCGAACACCGGGGAGCTGTTTTTT

clone_size: once
j_call: TRBJ1-1
d_call: TRBD1
v_call: TRBV7-2
cdr3_aa: CASKNRDRAFF
cdr3_nt: TGTGCCAGCAAAAACCGGGACAGGGCTTTCTTT

clone_size: NA
j_call: TRBJ1-5
d_call: NA
v_call: TRBV19
cdr3_aa: CASSLPRGTVPQHF
cdr3_nt: TGTGCCAGTAGTCTCCCCCGGGGAACGGTGCCCCAGCATTTT

clone_size: NA
j_call: TRBJ2-2
d_call: NA
v_call: TRBV30
cdr3_aa: CAWRIGGSGELFF
cdr3_nt: TGTGCCTGGAGAATAGGGGGTTCCGGGGAGCTGTTTTTT

clone_size: NA
j_call: TRBJ1-1
d_call: TRBD1
v_call: TRBV12-5
cdr3_aa: CASGMGQGYGNTEAFF
cdr3_nt: TGTGCTAGTGGTATGGGACAGGGGTATGGGAACACTGAAGCTTTCTTT

clone_size: NA
j_call: TRBJ2-7
d_call: TRBD1
v_call: TRBV4-1
cdr3_aa: CASSHRTGGIYEQYF
cdr3_nt: TGCGCCAGCAGCCACCGGACAGGGGGCATCTACGAGCAGTACTTC

clone_size: NA
j_call: TRBJ1-1
d_call: NA
v_call: TRBV6-6
cdr3_aa: CASSATSNTEAFF
cdr3_nt: TGTGCCAGCAGCGCGACATCGAACACTGAAGCTTTCTTT